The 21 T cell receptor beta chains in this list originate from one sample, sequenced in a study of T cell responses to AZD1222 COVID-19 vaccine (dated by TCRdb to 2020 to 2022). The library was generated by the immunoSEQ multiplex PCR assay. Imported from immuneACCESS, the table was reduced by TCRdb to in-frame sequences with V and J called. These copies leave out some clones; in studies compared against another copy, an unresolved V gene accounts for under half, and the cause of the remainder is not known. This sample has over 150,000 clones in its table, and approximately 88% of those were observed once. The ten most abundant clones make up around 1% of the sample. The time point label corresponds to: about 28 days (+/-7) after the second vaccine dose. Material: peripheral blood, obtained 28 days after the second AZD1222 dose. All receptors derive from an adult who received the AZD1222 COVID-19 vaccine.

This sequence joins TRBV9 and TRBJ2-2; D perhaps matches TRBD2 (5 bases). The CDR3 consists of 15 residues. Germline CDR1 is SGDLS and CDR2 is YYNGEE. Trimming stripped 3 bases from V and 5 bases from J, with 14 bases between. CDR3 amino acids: CASSEDSPRTGELFF. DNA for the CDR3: TGTGCCAGCAGCGAGGACTCTCCGAGGACCGGGGAGCTGTTTTTT.

CDR3 DNA: TGTGCCAGCAGCTTAGGGACAGGGGGCAACGAGCAGTACTTC. As protein: CASSLGTGGNEQYF. The chain carries TRBV7-2 and TRBJ2-7; 11 nucleotides agree with TRBD1. Trimming took 1 base from V and 5 from J; bases not matched to a gene: 1. Germline CDR1 is SGHTA and CDR2 is FQGNSA. The CDR3 extends over 14 amino acids.

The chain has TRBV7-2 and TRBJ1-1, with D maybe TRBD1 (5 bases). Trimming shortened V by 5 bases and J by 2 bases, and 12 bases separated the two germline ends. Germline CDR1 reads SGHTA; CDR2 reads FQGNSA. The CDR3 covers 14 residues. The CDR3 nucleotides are TGTGCCAGCAGCGCGCCGGGACCTAACACTGAAGCTTTCTTT. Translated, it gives CASSAPGPNTEAFF.

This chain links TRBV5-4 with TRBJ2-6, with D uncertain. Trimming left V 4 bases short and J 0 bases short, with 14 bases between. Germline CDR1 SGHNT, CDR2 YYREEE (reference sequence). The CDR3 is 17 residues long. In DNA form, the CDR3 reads TGTGCCAGCAGCCTTAGGATCCAAGTCTCTGGGGCCAACGTCCTGACTTTC. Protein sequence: CASSLRIQVSGANVLTF.

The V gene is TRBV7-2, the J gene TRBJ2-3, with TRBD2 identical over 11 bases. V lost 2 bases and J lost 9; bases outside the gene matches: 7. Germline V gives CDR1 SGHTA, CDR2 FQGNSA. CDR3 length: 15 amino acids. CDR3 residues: CASSLTSGGSRTQYF. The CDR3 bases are TGTGCCAGCAGCTTAACTAGCGGGGGATCGCGAACGCAGTATTTT. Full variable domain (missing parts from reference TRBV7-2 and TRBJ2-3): GAGVSQSPSNKVTEKGKDVELRCDPISGHTALYWYRQSLGQGLEFLIYFQGNSAPDKSGLPSDRFSAERTGGSVSTLTIQRTQQEDSAVYLCASSLTSGGSRTQYFGPGTRLTVL.

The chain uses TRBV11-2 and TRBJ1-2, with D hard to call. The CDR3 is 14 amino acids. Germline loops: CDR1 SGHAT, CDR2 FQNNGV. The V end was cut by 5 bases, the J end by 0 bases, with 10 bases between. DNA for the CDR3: TGTGCCAGCAGCCTAGTACCCGCTAACTATGGCTACACCTTC. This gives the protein CASSLVPANYGYTF.

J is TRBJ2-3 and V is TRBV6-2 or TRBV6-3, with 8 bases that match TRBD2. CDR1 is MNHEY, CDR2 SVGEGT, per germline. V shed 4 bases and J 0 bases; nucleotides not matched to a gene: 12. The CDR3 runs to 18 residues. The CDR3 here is CASSSRVSGVISTDTQYF. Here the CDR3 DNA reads TGTGCCAGCAGTTCCCGAGTTAGCGGGGTGATAAGCACAGATACGCAGTATTTT.

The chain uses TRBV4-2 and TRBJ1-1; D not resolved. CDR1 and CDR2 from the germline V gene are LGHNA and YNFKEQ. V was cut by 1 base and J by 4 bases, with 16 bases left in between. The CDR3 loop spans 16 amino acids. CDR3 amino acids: CASSQGYVARSTEAFF. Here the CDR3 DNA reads TGTGCCAGCAGCCAAGGATATGTCGCCCGAAGCACTGAAGCTTTCTTT.

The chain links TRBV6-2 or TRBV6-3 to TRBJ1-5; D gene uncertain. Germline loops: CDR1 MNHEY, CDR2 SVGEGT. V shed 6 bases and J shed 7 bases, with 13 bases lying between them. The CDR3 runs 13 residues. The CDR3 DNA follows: TGTGCCAGCAGCTATGGCGAAACACAGCCCCAGCATTTT. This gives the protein CASSYGETQPQHF.

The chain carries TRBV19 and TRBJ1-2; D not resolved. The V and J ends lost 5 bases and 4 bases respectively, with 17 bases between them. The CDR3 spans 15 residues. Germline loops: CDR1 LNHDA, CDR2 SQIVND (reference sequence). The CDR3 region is CASSLSRGEVYGYTF. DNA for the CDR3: TGTGCCAGTAGTCTCTCCCGCGGAGAAGTCTATGGCTACACCTTC.

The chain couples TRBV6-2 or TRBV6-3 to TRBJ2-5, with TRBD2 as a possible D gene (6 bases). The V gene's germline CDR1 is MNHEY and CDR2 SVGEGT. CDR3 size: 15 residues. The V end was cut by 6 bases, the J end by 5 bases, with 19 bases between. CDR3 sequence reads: CASRPPRGRGETQYF. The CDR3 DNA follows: TGTGCCAGCAGGCCTCCCCGGGGCCGGGGGGAGACCCAGTACTTC.

DNA for the CDR3: TGTGCCAGCTCACCGACAGACCTCTCTGGAAACACCATATATTTT. Translated, it gives CASSPTDLSGNTIYF. The chain recombines TRBV18 with TRBJ1-3; TRBD1 is a possible D gene (5 bases). This CDR3 is built from 15 residues. The germline CDR1 and CDR2 sequences are KGHSH and LQKENI. V lost 3 bases to trimming and J lost 0 bases, with 9 bases between them. The full variable domain, its missing parts supplied by reference TRBV18 and TRBJ1-3, is NAGVMQNPRHLVRRRGQEARLRCSPMKGHSHVYWYRQLPEEGLKFMVYLQKENIIDESGMPKERFSAEFPKEGPSILRIQQVVRGDSAAYFCASSPTDLSGNTIYFGEGSWLTVV.

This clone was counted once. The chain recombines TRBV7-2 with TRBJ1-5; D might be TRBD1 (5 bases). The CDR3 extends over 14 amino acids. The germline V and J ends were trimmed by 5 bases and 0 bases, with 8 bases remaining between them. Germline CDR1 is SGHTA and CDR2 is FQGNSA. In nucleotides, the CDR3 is TGTGCCAGCAGCCTACAGGTTAGCAATCAGCCCCAGCATTTT. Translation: CASSLQVSNQPQHF.

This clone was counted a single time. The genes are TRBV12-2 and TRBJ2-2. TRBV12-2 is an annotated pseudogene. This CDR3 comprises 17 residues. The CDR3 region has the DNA TGTGCAAGTCGCTTAGATACGCCAGGGGAGGACACCGGGGAGCTGTTTTTT. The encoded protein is CASRLDTPGEDTGELFF.

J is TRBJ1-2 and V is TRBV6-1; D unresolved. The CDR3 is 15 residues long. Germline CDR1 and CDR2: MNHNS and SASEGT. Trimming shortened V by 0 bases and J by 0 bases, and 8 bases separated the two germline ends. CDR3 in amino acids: CASSEAHRTNYGYTF. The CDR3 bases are TGTGCCAGCAGTGAAGCGCACAGAACTAACTATGGCTACACCTTC.

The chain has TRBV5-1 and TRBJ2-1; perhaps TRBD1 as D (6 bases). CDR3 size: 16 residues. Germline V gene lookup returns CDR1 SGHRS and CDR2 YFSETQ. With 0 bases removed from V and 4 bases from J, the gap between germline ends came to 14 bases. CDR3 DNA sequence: TGCGCCAGCAGCTTGGAACAGGGATTACGGTACAATGAGCAGTTCTTC. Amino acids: CASSLEQGLRYNEQFF.

This CDR3 reads CATSRPVAPGAWNEQFF. The DNA of the CDR3 is TGTGCCACCAGCAGACCAGTAGCCCCGGGGGCCTGGAATGAGCAGTTCTTC. The chain combines TRBV15 with TRBJ2-1; the D call may be TRBD1 or TRBD2 (6 bases each). Germline values: CDR1 LNHNV, CDR2 YYDKDF (reference sequence). V was clipped by 2 bases and J by 7 bases, with 21 bases between them. This CDR3 has 17 residues.

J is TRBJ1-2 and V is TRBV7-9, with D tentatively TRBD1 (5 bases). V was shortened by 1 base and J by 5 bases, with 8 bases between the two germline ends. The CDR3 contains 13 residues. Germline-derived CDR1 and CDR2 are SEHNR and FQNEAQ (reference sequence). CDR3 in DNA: TGTGCCAGCAGCTTAGACAGGAGGTATGGCTACACCTTC. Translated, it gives CASSLDRRYGYTF.

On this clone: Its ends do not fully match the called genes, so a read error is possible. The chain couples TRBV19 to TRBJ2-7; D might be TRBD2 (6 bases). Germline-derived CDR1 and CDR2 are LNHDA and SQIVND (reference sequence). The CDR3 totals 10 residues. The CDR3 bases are TGTGCCAGTAGTACGAATTTAAGCGGGTTC. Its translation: CASSTNLSGF.

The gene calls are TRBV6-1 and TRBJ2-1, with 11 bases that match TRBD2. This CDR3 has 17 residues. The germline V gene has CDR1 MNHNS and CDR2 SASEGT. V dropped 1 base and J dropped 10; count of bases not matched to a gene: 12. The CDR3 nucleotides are TGTGCCAGCAGTGAAGGGGGTAGGACTAGCGGGCGGAGGGAGCAGTTCTTC. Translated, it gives CASSEGGRTSGRREQFF.

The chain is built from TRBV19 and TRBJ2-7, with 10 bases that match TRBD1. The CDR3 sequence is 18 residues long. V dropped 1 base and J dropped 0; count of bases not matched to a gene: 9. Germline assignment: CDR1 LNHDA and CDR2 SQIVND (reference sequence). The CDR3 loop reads CASSIAHWGQGSSYEQYF. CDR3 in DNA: TGTGCCAGTAGTATAGCCCATTGGGGACAGGGGAGCTCCTACGAGCAGTACTTC.